This T cell receptor beta chain was sequenced for a study of blood T cell repertoires in COVID-19. Study-wide context: Sources were T cells, B-cell-depleted T cells, or PBMCs; the material itself was cDNA or gDNA.

Sequenced by immunoSEQ multiplex PCR; TCRdb stores in-frame clones only, minus some. The sample lists fewer than 250,000 clones; 84% were seen once. Per the germline V gene, CDR1 is LGHNA and CDR2 is YNFKEQ. CDR3 length: 15 amino acids. The V gene end was trimmed by 4 bases and the J gene end by 1 base; junction bases not matched to a gene: 3. The sample consisted of PBMCs or T cells enriched from blood (not recorded which). This sequence originates from a woman aged 25-40 years who had recovered from COVID-19. This chain connects TRBV4-2 to TRBJ2-3, with TRBD2 matching over 9 bases. The CDR3 coding sequence is TGTGCCAGCAGCCTACGGACTAGCGGCACAGATACGCAGTATTTT. As protein: CASSLRTSGTDTQYF.